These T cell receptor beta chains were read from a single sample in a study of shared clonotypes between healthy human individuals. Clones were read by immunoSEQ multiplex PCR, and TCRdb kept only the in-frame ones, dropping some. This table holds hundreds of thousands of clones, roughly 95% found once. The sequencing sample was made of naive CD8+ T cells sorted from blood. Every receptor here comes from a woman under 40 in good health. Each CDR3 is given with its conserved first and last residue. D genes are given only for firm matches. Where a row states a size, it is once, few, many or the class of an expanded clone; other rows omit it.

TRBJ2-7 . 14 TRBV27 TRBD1 TGTGCCAGCAGTTCGCCAGGACAGGGCCTCGAGCAGTACTTC CASSSPGQGLEQYF
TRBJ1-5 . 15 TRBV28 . TGTGCCAGCACTCAAAAGGAGGGGGGATCTCAGCCCCAGCATTTT CASTQKEGGSQPQHF
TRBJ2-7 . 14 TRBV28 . TGTGCCAGCAGTACGAGGGACGGCCTTTACGAGCAGTACTTC CASSTRDGLYEQYF
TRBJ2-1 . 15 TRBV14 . TGTGCCAGCAGCCAAGATGCTTACTGGTACAATGAGCAGTTCTTC CASSQDAYWYNEQFF
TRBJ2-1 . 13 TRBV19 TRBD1 TGTGCCAGTAGCCACAGGGGGCAATATGAGCAGTTCTTC CASSHRGQYEQFF
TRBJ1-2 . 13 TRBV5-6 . TGTGCCAGCAGCTTGCGCAGGGGATATGGCTACACCTTC CASSLRRGYGYTF
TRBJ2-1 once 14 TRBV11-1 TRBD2 TGTGCCAGCAGCTTCGCCAGCGGGAGTATTGAGCAGTTCTTC CASSFASGSIEQFF
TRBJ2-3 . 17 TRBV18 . TGTGCCAGCTCAACAGACCGAGTCAGGGCCCTCACAGATACGCAGTATTTT CASSTDRVRALTDTQYF
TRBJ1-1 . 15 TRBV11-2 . TGTGCCAGCAGCTTAGGGCATTCGGGGGACACTGAAGCTTTCTTT CASSLGHSGDTEAFF
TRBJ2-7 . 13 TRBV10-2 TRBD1 TGCGCCAGCAGTGCGACAGGGGGTAACGAGCAGTACTTC CASSATGGNEQYF
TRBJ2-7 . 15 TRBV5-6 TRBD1 TGTGCCAGCAGCTATACAGGGGCCGGCTCCTACGAGCAGTACTTC CASSYTGAGSYEQYF
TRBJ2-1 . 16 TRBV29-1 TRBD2 TGCAGCGTTGGAGGGACTAGCGGGTCCGATTACAATGAGCAGTTCTTC CSVGGTSGSDYNEQFF
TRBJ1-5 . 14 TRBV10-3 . TGTGCCATCAGTGAAGGTTCAGGGATCCAGCCCCAGCATTTT CAISEGSGIQPQHF
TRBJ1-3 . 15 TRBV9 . TGTGCCAGCAGCCCGCTGTCCCCGTCTGGAAACACCATATATTTT CASSPLSPSGNTIYF
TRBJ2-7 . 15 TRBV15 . TGTGCCACCAGCAGAGTGGGCGGGCCGACCTACGAGCAGTACTTC CATSRVGGPTYEQYF
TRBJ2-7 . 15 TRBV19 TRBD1 TGTGCCAGTAGTATAGGACAGGGTTCCTCCTACGAGCAGTACTTC CASSIGQGSSYEQYF
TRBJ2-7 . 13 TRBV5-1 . TGCGCCAGCAGCTTGGCGGGGTACTACGAGCAGTACTTC CASSLAGYYEQYF
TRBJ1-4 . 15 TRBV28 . TGTGCCAGCAGTTTATACCGGGGAGCTAATGAAAAACTGTTTTTT CASSLYRGANEKLFF
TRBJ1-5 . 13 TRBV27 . TGTGCCAGCAGTTTTTTGGGGGGCCAGCCCCAGCATTTT CASSFLGGQPQHF
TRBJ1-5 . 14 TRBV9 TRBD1 TGTGCCAGCAGCGCGGGGACAGAGTTTCAGCCCCAGCATTTT CASSAGTEFQPQHF
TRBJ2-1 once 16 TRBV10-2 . TGCGCCAGCAGTTCGGGGAGCGGATCTTCCTACAATGAGCAGTTCTTC CASSSGSGSSYNEQFF
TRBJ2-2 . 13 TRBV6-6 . TGTGCCAGCAGTTACCCAAACACCGGGGAGCTGTTTTTT CASSYPNTGELFF
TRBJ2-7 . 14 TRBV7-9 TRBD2 TGTGCCAGCAGCCTGACTAGCGGGATTAACGAGCAGTACTTC CASSLTSGINEQYF
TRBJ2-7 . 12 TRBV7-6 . TGTGCCAGCAGCAGTGAGTCCTACGAGCAGTACTTC CASSSESYEQYF
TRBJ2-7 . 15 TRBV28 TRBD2 TGTGCCAGCAGGGTTGATGGGACTAGCGGGTACGAGCAGTACTTC CASRVDGTSGYEQYF
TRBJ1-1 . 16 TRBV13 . TGTGCCAGCAGCCCCACACCGGGACAAACGAACACTGAAGCTTTCTTT CASSPTPGQTNTEAFF
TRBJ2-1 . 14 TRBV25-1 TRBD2 TGTGCCAGCAGTGAAAAGGGACTATTGCGGGAGCAGTTCTTC CASSEKGLLREQFF
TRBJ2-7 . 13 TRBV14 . TGTGCCAGCAGCCAATTTCCCAAGGAGGAGCAGTACTTC CASSQFPKEEQYF
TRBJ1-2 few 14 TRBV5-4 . TGTGCCAGCAGCGGGACAACTACCAACTATGGCTACACCTTC CASSGTTTNYGYTF
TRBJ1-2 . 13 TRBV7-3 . TGTGCCAGCAGCTTGAAAGGGGCGCGGGGCTACACCTTC CASSLKGARGYTF
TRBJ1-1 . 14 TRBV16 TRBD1 TGTGCCAGCAGCCAATCTCAGGGGGGTACTGAAGCTTTCTTT CASSQSQGGTEAFF
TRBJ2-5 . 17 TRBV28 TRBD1 TGTGCCAGCAGTCTTACCCGGACAGGGGGTGTAGGTGAGACCCAGTACTTC CASSLTRTGGVGETQYF
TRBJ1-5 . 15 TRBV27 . TGTGCCAGCAGTTTATCGTCGGGGGGCGCCCAGCCCCAGCATTTT CASSLSSGGAQPQHF
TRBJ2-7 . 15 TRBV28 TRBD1 TGTGCCAGCAGTCTTCTTTGGGACAGGGACTACGAGCAGTACTTC CASSLLWDRDYEQYF
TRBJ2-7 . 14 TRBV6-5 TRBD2 TGTGCCAGCAGTTACTCTGCGGGAGTTCACGAGCAGTACTTC CASSYSAGVHEQYF
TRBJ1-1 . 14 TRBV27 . TGTGCCAGCACCGGCCGGCCCCCGCCGGGCGAGCCTTTCTTT CASTGRPPPGEPFF
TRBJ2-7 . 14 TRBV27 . TGTGCCAGCAGCCATCCCGGGGAGCACTACGAGCAGTACTTC CASSHPGEHYEQYF
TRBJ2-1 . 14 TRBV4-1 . TGCGCCAGCAGCCTCTCCGGAGCCCACAATGAGCAGTTCTTC CASSLSGAHNEQFF
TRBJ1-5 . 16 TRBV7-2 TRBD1 TGTGCCAGCAGCTCTCCGGACAGGGGCGAGGGCCAGCCCCAGCATTTT CASSSPDRGEGQPQHF
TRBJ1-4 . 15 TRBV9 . TGTGCCAGCAGCGTAGATGGTAGATTGGGAGAAAAACTGTTTTTT CASSVDGRLGEKLFF
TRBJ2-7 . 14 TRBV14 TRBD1 TGTGCCAGCAGCAAAGGGACAGGGCTCTACGAGCAGTACTTC CASSKGTGLYEQYF
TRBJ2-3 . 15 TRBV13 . TGTGCCAGCGGGGGCCGGGACTCCCCCACAGATACGCAGTATTTT CASGGRDSPTDTQYF
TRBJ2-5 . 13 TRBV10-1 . TGCGCCAGCAGTTTACCAGGGGAAGAGACCCAGTACTTC CASSLPGEETQYF
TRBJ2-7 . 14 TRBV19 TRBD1 TGTGCCAGTAGTATAGGGACAGGGGTCTACGAGCAGTACTTC CASSIGTGVYEQYF
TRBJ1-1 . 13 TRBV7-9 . TGTGCCAGCAGACCCACAAGAAACACTGAAGCTTTCTTT CASRPTRNTEAFF
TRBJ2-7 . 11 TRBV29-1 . TGCAGCGTTATACAGGGACACGAGCAGTACTTC CSVIQGHEQYF
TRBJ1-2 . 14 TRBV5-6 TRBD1 TGTGCCAGCAGCCTTGCCGGGACAGGGGTCGGCTACACCTTC CASSLAGTGVGYTF
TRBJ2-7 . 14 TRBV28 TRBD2 TGTGCCAGCAGCCTATGGGCCGCGGGGGACGGGCAGTACTTC CASSLWAAGDGQYF
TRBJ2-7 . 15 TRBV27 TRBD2 TGTGCCAGCAGTATTGGGACTAGCGGGAGAAACGAGCAGTACTTC CASSIGTSGRNEQYF
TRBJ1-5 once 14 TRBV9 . TGTGCCAGCAGCGGAGGAACAAGCAATCAGCCCCAGCATTTT CASSGGTSNQPQHF
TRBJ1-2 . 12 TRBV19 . TGTGCCAGTAGTATAGACAGAGATGGCTACACCTTC CASSIDRDGYTF
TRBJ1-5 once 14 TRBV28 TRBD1 TGTGCCAGCACTATTACAGGGGGGGGTCAGCCCCAGCATTTT CASTITGGGQPQHF
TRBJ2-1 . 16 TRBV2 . TGTGCCACCACAAAAAGGGCGGAAAGCTCCTACAATGAGCAGTTCTTC CATTKRAESSYNEQFF